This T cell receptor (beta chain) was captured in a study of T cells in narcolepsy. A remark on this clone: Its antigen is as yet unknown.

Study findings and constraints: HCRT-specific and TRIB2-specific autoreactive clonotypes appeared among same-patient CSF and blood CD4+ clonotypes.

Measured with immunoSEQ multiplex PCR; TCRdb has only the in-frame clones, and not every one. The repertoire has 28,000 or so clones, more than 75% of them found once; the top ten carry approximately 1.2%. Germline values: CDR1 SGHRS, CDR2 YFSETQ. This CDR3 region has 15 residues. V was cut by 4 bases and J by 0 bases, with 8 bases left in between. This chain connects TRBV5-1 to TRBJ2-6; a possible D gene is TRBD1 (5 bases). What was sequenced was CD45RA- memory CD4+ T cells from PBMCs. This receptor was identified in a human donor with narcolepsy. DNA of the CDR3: TGCGCCAGCAGCCCGACAGACTCTGGGGCCAACGTCCTGACTTTC. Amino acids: CASSPTDSGANVLTF.